What follows are 14 T cell receptor beta chains derived from one specimen sequenced in a study of regulatory T cells in long-lasting Graves disease. To make TCR beta libraries, researchers used iRepertoire HTBI primers and Arm-PCR of CDR3 regions. Using its own MiXCR run on the multiplex PCR reads, TCRdb lists one record per CDR3 protein. The repertoire consists of about 660,000 distinct CDR3 sequences, with 25% to 35% occurring once and the leading ten covering under 50%. Time point described: persistent/refractory GD, antithyroid drugs over 5 years with positive TRAb. Isolated PBMC RNA provided the starting material for the TCR library. The sequencing here drew on peripheral blood mononuclear cells (PBMCs), taken when the disease was refractory, from a patient treated with antithyroid drugs. These TCRs come from a female donor with Graves disease.

As concerns this clonotype: A much larger clone sits a single nucleotide away, making a read error possible. The chain combines TRBV28 with TRBJ1-2; 8 bases are shared with TRBD1. The CDR3 runs 13 residues. The V gene end was trimmed by 6 bases and the J gene end by 8 bases; junction bases not matched to a gene: 8. Per the germline V gene, CDR1 is MDHEN and CDR2 is SYDVKM. In DNA, the CDR3 is TGTGCCAGCAGCCTGGGACAGGCCCGGGGCTACACCTTC. Translation: CASSLGQARGYTF.

The chain joins TRBV30 to TRBJ1-2, with 8 bases lining up with TRBD1. Unmatched junction bases numbered 8, after V lost 4 bases and J lost 4 bases. The CDR3 consists of 14 residues. CDR1 and CDR2 from the germline V gene are GTSNPN and SVGIG (reference sequence). This CDR3 reads CAWKQAGGVYGYTF. The CDR3 bases are TGTGCCTGGAAGCAAGCAGGGGGCGTCTATGGCTACACCTTC.

A few counts support this clonotype. The chain carries TRBV12-3 or TRBV12-4 and TRBJ2-1; 8 positions agree with TRBD2. V lost 3 bases, J lost 0 bases, and 4 bases stayed unmatched. CDR3 length: 16 amino acids. CDR3 in DNA: TGTGCCAGCAGTTTTGAGGCGGGAGGCTCCTACAATGAGCAGTTCTTC. Encoded protein: CASSFEAGGSYNEQFF.

This clonotype was seen ten or more times. The chain combines TRBV11-2 with TRBJ1-6; no reliable D call. The V end was cut by 5 bases, the J end by 7 bases, with 12 bases between. Germline V gives CDR1 SGHAT, CDR2 FQNNGV. CDR3 size: 14 residues. This CDR3 is CASSPGLRNSPLHF. The CDR3 bases are TGTGCCAGCAGCCCAGGACTGAGGAATTCACCCCTCCACTTT.

This clonotype has just a few counts. This chain connects TRBV12-3 or TRBV12-4 to TRBJ2-3; D remains unclear. CDR3 length: 13 amino acids. Trimming stripped 10 bases from V and 2 bases from J, with 13 bases between. CDR3 protein: CATRQRNTDTQYF. CDR3 nucleotide sequence: TGTGCCACTAGGCAACGGAACACAGATACGCAGTATTTT.

This sequence joins TRBV29-1 and TRBJ1-1; perhaps TRBD1 as D (5 bases). V was shortened by 3 bases and J by 1 base, with 12 bases between the two germline ends. This CDR3 contains 14 residues. Germline values: CDR1 SQVTM, CDR2 ANQGSEA. The CDR3 loop reads CSVERGLGNTEAFF. The DNA for the CDR3 is TGCAGCGTTGAGAGGGGCCTCGGGAACACTGAAGCTTTCTTT.

This chain joins TRBV6-5 and TRBJ1-1, with D possibly being TRBD1 (5 bases). Trimming cost V 4 bases and J 11 bases, with 17 bases left between them. The CDR3 contains 13 residues. CDR1 is MNHEY and CDR2 is SVGAGI in the germline V gene. CDR3 residues: CASSSSGKDSAFF. The DNA for the CDR3 is TGTGCCAGCAGTTCCTCAGGGAAGGATAGTGCTTTCTTT.

This clonotype was seen many times. In DNA, the CDR3 is TGTGCCAGCAGCAAACGGACAGTTGGGGGGAACACTGAAGCTTTCTTT. Amino acid sequence: CASSKRTVGGNTEAFF. V gene TRBV2 combines with J gene TRBJ1-1; a possible D gene is TRBD1 (6 bases). V lost 6 bases, J lost 1 base, and 18 bases lay in between. Germline CDR1 SNHLY, CDR2 FYNNEI. The CDR3 extends over 16 amino acids.

The chain recombines TRBV7-2 with TRBJ1-5, with TRBD1 matching 9 bases. CDR3 length: 14 amino acids. Germline trimming cut 6 bases from V and 6 bases from J; bases unmatched to any gene: 6. In germline, CDR1 is SGHTA, CDR2 FQGNSA. DNA for the CDR3: TGTGCCAGCAGATATGGGACAGGGAGTCAGCCCCAGCATTTT. Protein: CASRYGTGSQPQHF.

Remarks on this clonotype: A much larger clone differs from this one at a single base, so this may be a read error. This chain joins TRBV27 and TRBJ1-1; the D is unclear. The germline gives CDR1 MNHEY, CDR2 SMNVEV (reference sequence). Trimming removed 9 bases from V and 5 bases from J, with 19 bases in between. CDR3 length equals 14 residues. CDR3 sequence: CASQPDPGATEAFF. CDR3 in DNA: TGTGCCAGTCAACCGGACCCCGGCGCGACTGAAGCTTTCTTT.

This clonotype was found once. A junction end diverges from the germline sequence, so it may reflect a read error. The gene calls are TRBV11-2 and TRBJ1-1; maybe TRBD1 (5 bases). CDR3 length: 16 amino acids. Germline V gene lookup returns CDR1 SGHAT and CDR2 FQNNGV. In DNA, the CDR3 is TGTGCCAGCAGCTTACGTATACAGGTCACAAACACTGAAGATTTCTTT. Its translation: CASSLRIQVTNTEDFF.

This chain uses TRBV20-1 with TRBJ2-7; 13 positions agree with TRBD2. Germline V gene lookup returns CDR1 DFQATT and CDR2 SNEGSKA (reference sequence). The V gene end was trimmed by 6 bases and the J gene end by 5 bases; junction bases not matched to a gene: 4. The CDR3 is 13 amino acids. The chain's CDR3 is CSAGTSGTDEQYF. CDR3 in DNA: TGCAGTGCCGGGACTAGCGGGACCGACGAGCAGTACTTC.

The J gene is TRBJ2-7, the V gene TRBV20-1, with D perhaps being TRBD1 or TRBD2 (5 bases each). Trimming took off 0 bases at V and 2 bases at J, with 5 bases between the two ends. The CDR3 length is 12 residues. Germline assignment: CDR1 DFQATT and CDR2 SNEGSKA (reference sequence). The CDR3 DNA reads as TGCAGTGCTAGAGAGGGGGCCTACGAGCAGTACTTC. Encoded protein: CSAREGAYEQYF.

This clonotype turned up a few times. V usage is TRBV30 and J usage is TRBJ2-2; 9 bases are shared with TRBD2. Germline-derived CDR1 and CDR2 are GTSNPN and SVGIG (reference sequence). With 2 bases clipped from V and 7 bases from J, the junction kept 11 bases outside the gene matches. The CDR3 is 16 residues long. The CDR3 nucleotides are TGTGCCTGGAGTCCGGCGGGAGGGCCGAGGGTCGGGGAGCTGTTTTTT. It specifies CAWSPAGGPRVGELFF.